This T cell receptor beta chain appears in the sequencing data of a study of shared clonotypes between healthy human individuals. Whole-study findings and limits: The sharing of roughly 5% of naive CD4 clonotypes was seen across several donors. It was the non-shared clonotypes that had lower generation probabilities than clonotypes shared by all four donors.

Replicate sorted-subset PCRs were loaded with around 210 ng DNA, 25,000 to 30,000 T cell genomes. Generated by immunoSEQ multiplex PCR, the TCRdb table keeps only in-frame clones and is missing some. The table includes over 1.5 million clones, 95% to 99% detected once. For this clone: Its antigen is undetermined.

A split of CD4+ cells into CD45RA+ naive and CD45RA-negative memory subsets was performed. This receptor was taken from a man aged 25 to 40 in good health. What was sequenced was naive CD4+ T cells sorted from blood. The subset was: CD45RA+ positively selected.

The CDR3 sequence is CASSPTFGDEQFF. The CDR3 DNA reads as TGCGCCAGCAGCCCCACTTTTGGGGATGAGCAGTTCTTC. This sequence joins TRBV5-1 and TRBJ2-1; no clear D. This CDR3 is 13 amino acids long. The V and J ends lost 4 bases and 8 bases respectively, with 13 bases between them. CDR1 is SGHRS and CDR2 is YFSETQ in the germline V gene.